This T cell receptor (beta chain) was identified in a study of regulatory T cells in long-lasting Graves disease (TCRdb year 2021). Looking at the study overall: Persistent Graves' disease meant more than 5 years of antithyroid drug treatment with TSH receptor autoantibodies that stayed positive. Patients with persistent Graves' disease were compared with patients with newly diagnosed Graves' disease using TCR sequencing and RNA sequencing of peripheral blood. The study took place in China and was registered as a clinical trial. A total of 35 or so samples were covered by TCR sequencing, comprising around 13 persistent and about 20 newly diagnosed Graves' disease patients. Persistent Graves' disease patients in the clinical cohort had taken antithyroid drugs for roughly ten years on average. Results and caveats for the whole study, not just this receptor: The authors acknowledged the small sample size as a limitation that may reduce accuracy. Compared with newly diagnosed patients, persistent Graves' disease patients had lower TCR Shannon entropy and fewer highly expanded clones, which suggests clonal expansion. Sequencing and analysis were restricted to the TCR beta chain. More public clonotypes were shared among persistent patients (roughly 2,900) than among newly diagnosed patients (over 900). Because the primary lesion, thyroid tissue, could not be accessed, the study looked at peripheral blood alone.

The sample's time point label, decoded: persistent/refractory GD, antithyroid drugs over 5 years with positive TRAb. For both TCR sequencing and RNA sequencing, RNA was extracted from PBMCs in TRIzol. The diagnosis of Graves' disease was made according to American Thyroid Association guidelines. The patients came from an endocrinology department in Xi'an, China. From each patient, about 8.9 milliliters of peripheral blood was collected into an EDTA anticoagulant tube. PBMCs were isolated by Ficoll Paque Plus density gradient separation without further T cell sorting. RNA quality was checked with an Agilent 2100 Bioanalyzer and agarose gel, and concentration with a NanoDrop 2000. The table lists this clonotype with many counts. Its antigen is currently not known. There are no base qualities to consult, and no much larger clone falls within one base. Library prep was done by multiplex PCR. The sequencer was an Illumina HiSeq 4000. iRepertoire HTBI primers and Arm-PCR amplification of CDR3 regions were used to construct TCR beta libraries. Before sequencing, the PCR products underwent gel purification. As for the original processing: Across samples, around 58 TRBV and 15 or so TRBJ segments were identified and used for gene usage analysis of CDR3 amino acid clonotypes. COPE and FqMerger were used to merge the filtered high-quality paired reads into contigs. BLAST was used to align contigs to IMGT TRBV, TRBD and TRBJ reference genes, and CDR3 was defined according to IMGT. Clonotypes above 0.1% frequency were classified as highly expanded clones. Shannon entropy was used to measure repertoire diversity, and the Gini coefficient was used to measure V-J evenness. A clonotype was considered public if more than one individual shared it. TCRdb took the public reads, trimmed them with fastp at Q25, ran MiXCR for clone calling and kept in-frame beta chains. Each entry merges the rows of one CDR3 protein and shows their most common DNA and genes. TCRdb's processing, not the authors' own work, is the source of the V and J calls. The sample data list hundreds of thousands of distinct CDR3 sequences, and less than 25% of these were observed just once. Jointly, the top ten make up around 13% of the sample.

This clonotype was obtained from a female donor with Graves disease. The source was peripheral blood mononuclear cells (PBMCs), collected when the disease was refractory, from a patient treated with antithyroid drugs.

The CDR3 here reads CASSVVGSSRSEQYF. The bases are TGTGCCAGCAGTGTCGTTGGCTCCTCGCGAAGCGAGCAGTACTTC. The chain couples TRBV6-1 to TRBJ2-7; the D gene is not confidently resolved. V drops 4 bases and J drops 6 bases, leaving 19 bases in between. Taken from cysteine to phenylalanine, the CDR3 has 15 residues. The retained sequence is limited to the CDR3, 45 bases, with the frame set at the first base. According to the germline V gene, CDR1 reads MNHNS and CDR2 reads SASEGT.